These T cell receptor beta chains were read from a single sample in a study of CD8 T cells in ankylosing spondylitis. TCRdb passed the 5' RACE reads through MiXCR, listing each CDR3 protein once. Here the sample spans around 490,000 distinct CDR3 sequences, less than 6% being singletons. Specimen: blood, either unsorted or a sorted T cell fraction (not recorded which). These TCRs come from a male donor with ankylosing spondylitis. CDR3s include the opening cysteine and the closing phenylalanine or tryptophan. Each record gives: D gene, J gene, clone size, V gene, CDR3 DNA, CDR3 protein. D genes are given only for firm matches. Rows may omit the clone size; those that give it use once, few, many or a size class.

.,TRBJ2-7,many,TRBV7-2,TGTGCCAGCAGCCTTTGGATCCACTCGTCCAGCTCCTACGAGCAGTACTTC,CASSLWIHSSSSYEQYF
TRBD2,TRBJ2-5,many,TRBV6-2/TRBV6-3,TGTGCCAGCAGGGGACTAGCGATTTCACAAGAGACCCAGTACTTC,CASRGLAISQETQYF
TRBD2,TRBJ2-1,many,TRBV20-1,TGCAGTGCCTTAGTGGCGACTAGCGGGAACAATGAGCAGTTCTTC,CSALVATSGNNEQFF
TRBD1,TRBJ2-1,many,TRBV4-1,TGCGCCAGCAGCCCCCGGACAGGGGGCAATGAGCAGTTCTTC,CASSPRTGGNEQFF
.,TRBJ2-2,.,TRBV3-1,TGTGCCAGCAGCCAAGTACAGGGAATTATCGGGGAGCTGTTTTTT,CASSQVQGIIGELFF
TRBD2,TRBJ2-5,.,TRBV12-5,TGTGCTAGTGGCGATCGGACTAGCGGGAGAGAGACCCAGTACTTC,CASGDRTSGRETQYF
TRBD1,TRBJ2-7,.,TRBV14,TGTGCCAGCAGCCAAGCCCAACAGGGGGCGCGGAGCGAGCAGTACTTC,CASSQAQQGARSEQYF
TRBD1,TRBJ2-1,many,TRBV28,TGTGCCAGCAGACCCGGGACAGGAATCAATGAGCAGTTCTTC,CASRPGTGINEQFF
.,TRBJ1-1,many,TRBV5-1,TGCGCCAGCAGCTTGGTCGTCCAAAAGGGTGAAGCTTTCTTT,CASSLVVQKGEAFF
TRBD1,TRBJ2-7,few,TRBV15,TGTGCCACCAGCGGCCGACCGGGACAGGGGGCCGACGAGCAGTACTTC,CATSGRPGQGADEQYF
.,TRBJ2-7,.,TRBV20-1,TGCAGTGCGGCACGAAGGGGCAACTACGAGCAGTACTTC,CSAARRGNYEQYF
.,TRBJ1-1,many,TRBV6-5,TGTGCCAGCAGTTACAGGAGGCAGGGCGGCACTGAAGCTTTCTTT,CASSYRRQGGTEAFF
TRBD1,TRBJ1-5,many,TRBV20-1,TGCAGTGCTACCTGGGACAGGGCTGGCAATCAGCCCCAGCATTTT,CSATWDRAGNQPQHF
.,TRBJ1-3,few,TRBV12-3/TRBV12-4,TGTGCCAGCAGTTTTCTAGGGCGAAGTGGAAACACCATATATTTT,CASSFLGRSGNTIYF
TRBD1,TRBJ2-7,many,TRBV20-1,TGCAGTGCTAGCAGGGGGAGAGTTTACGAGCAGTACTTC,CSASRGRVYEQYF
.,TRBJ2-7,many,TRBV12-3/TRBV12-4,TGTGCCAGCAGTCCCCGCCGGGGGGCGGGGAGCTACGAGCAGTACTTC,CASSPRRGAGSYEQYF
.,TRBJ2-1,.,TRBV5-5,TGTGCCAGCAGCCCTGGTGTCCTCGGCGTCTTC,CASSPGVLGVF
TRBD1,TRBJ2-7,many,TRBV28,TGTGCCAGCAGTCCCGGGACAGGGGGCAACAACGAGCAGTACTTC,CASSPGTGGNNEQYF
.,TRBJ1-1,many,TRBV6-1,TGTGCCAGCAGTGGTGGGGGCGCAAACACTGAAGCTTTCTTT,CASSGGGANTEAFF
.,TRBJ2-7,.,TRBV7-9,TGTGCCAGCAGCCCACCGGGATTTCGTTCTTCCTACGAGCAGTACTTC,CASSPPGFRSSYEQYF
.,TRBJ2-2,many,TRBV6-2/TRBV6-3,TGTGCCAGCTCCCCCCTGGCGGGTACCGGGGAGCTGTTTTTT,CASSPLAGTGELFF
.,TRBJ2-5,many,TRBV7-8,TGTGCCAGCAGCCACCGTGTAGGAGGGGAGACCCAGTACTTC,CASSHRVGGETQYF
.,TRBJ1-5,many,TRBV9,TGTGCCAGCAGCCCCTCCGGTAGCAATCAGCCCCAGCATTTT,CASSPSGSNQPQHF
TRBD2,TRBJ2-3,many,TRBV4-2,TGTGCCAGCAGCCAAGATCTCGGGGGGGGCACAGATACGCAGTATTTT,CASSQDLGGGTDTQYF
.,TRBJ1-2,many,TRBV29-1,TGCAGCGTTTTAGTCGGGCGACTAGGTGGCTACACCTTC,CSVLVGRLGGYTF
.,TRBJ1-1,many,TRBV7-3,TGTGCCAGCAGCTTCCGACTGGTGGACACTGAAGCTTTCTTT,CASSFRLVDTEAFF
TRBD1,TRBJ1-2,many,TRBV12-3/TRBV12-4,TGTGCCAGCAGTTTAGCGCGCAGGGGGCGCCCGAACTATGGCTACACCTTC,CASSLARRGRPNYGYTF
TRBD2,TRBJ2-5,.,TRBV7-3,TGTGCCAGCAGCTCGGTAGGCGGGGGACTACAAGAGACCCAGTACTTC,CASSSVGGGLQETQYF
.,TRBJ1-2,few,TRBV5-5,TGTGCCAGCAGCTTGAACGGGGGAGCTGGCCATGGCTACACCTTC,CASSLNGGAGHGYTF
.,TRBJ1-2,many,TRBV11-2,TGTGCCAGCAGACCTTTAGCAGGGAGCAGTTGGGCTAACTATGGCTACACCTTC,CASRPLAGSSWANYGYTF
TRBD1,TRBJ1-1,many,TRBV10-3,TGTGCCATCAGTGCGGGACAAGGGGGCATGGCTGAAGCTTTCTTT,CAISAGQGGMAEAFF
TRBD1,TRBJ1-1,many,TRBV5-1,TGCGCCAGCAGCATAGGCAGGGGGAGAAACACTGAAGCTTTCTTT,CASSIGRGRNTEAFF
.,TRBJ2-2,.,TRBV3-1,TGTGCCAGCAGCCCGGAACAGGGTACCGGGGAGCTGTTTTTT,CASSPEQGTGELFF
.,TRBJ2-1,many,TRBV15,TGTGCCACCAGCAGAGATCCAGGCGGACCTTACAATGAGCAGTTCTTC,CATSRDPGGPYNEQFF
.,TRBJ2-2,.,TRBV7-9,TGTGCCAGCAGCTTATCCCGGGGCCCAGCGAACACCGGGGAGCTGTTTTTT,CASSLSRGPANTGELFF
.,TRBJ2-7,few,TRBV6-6,TGTGCCAGCAGCCGTATGGAGGGGCAGTACTTC,CASSRMEGQYF
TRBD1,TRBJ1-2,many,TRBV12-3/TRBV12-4,TGTGCCAGCAAGGGACAGGGGAGAGGCTACACCTTC,CASKGQGRGYTF
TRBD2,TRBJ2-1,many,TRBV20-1,TGCAGTGCTAGAGTACTAGCGGGAGGCCCCCAGTTCTTC,CSARVLAGGPQFF
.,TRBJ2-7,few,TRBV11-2,TGTGCCAGCAGCTTAGGCGTGGACAGATCCTACGAGCAGTACTTC,CASSLGVDRSYEQYF
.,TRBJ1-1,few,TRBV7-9,TGTGCCAGCAGCTTTGGTAGGGATAGCCACACTGAAGCTTTCTTT,CASSFGRDSHTEAFF
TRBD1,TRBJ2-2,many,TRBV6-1,TGTGCCAGCAGCCGACAGGGGGCGGGCGCCGGGGAGCTGTTTTTT,CASSRQGAGAGELFF
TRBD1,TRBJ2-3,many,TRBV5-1,TGCGCCAGCAGCCCAAGTCAGGGGGCGGATACGCAGTATTTT,CASSPSQGADTQYF
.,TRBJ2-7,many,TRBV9,TGTGCCAGCGCCGGGACGGCTTCCTACGAGCAGTACTTC,CASAGTASYEQYF
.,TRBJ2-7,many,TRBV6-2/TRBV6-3,TGTGCCAGCACCGCCTGGGGCGGATCCTACGAGCAGTACTTC,CASTAWGGSYEQYF
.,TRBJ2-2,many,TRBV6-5,TGTGCCAGCGGGCGAGACACCGGGGAGCTGTTTTTT,CASGRDTGELFF
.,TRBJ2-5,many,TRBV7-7,TGTGCCAAGGGCGGGTTAGAGACCCAGTACTTC,CAKGGLETQYF
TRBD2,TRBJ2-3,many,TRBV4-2,TGTGCCAGCAGCCTTGCCCCGGGCGGGAGGGCCATAGATACGCAGTATTTT,CASSLAPGGRAIDTQYF
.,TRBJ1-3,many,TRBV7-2,TGTGCCAGCAGCCCCCGAGGCACCACTGGAAACACCATATATTTT,CASSPRGTTGNTIYF
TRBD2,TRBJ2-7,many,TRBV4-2,TGTGCCAGCAGCCTTCCTAGCGGGGCCTCCTACGAGCAGTACTTC,CASSLPSGASYEQYF
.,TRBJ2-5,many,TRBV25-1,TGTGCCAGCAACGACGGCCTATCTGGAGAGACCCAGTACTTC,CASNDGLSGETQYF
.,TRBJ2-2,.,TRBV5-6,TGTGCCAGCAGCTTTCGGAGCGGAGCGAACACCGGGGAGCTGTTTTTT,CASSFRSGANTGELFF
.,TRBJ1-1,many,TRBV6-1,TGTGCCAGCAGTAGAAGACTTAGTCGGGGCACTGAAGCTTTCTTT,CASSRRLSRGTEAFF
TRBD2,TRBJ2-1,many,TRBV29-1,TGCAGCGTTGTCAGGACTAGCTCCAATGAGCAGTTCTTC,CSVVRTSSNEQFF
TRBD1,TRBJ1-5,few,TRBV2,TGTGCCAGCGCAAGGGACAGGCAGGGCAATCAGCCCCAGCATTTT,CASARDRQGNQPQHF
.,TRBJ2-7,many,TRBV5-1,TGCGCCAGCAGCGCCGTGGCCTACGAGCAGTACTTC,CASSAVAYEQYF
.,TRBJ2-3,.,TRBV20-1,TGCAGTGCTAGAGATTACCGCCCAGATACGCAGTATTTT,CSARDYRPDTQYF
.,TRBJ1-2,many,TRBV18,TGTGCCAGCTCACAAATTCCGGGACCAAGGGATGGCTACACCTTC,CASSQIPGPRDGYTF
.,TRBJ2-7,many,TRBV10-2,TGCGCCAGCAGTGAGTGGGTTAGGTACGAGCAGTACTTC,CASSEWVRYEQYF